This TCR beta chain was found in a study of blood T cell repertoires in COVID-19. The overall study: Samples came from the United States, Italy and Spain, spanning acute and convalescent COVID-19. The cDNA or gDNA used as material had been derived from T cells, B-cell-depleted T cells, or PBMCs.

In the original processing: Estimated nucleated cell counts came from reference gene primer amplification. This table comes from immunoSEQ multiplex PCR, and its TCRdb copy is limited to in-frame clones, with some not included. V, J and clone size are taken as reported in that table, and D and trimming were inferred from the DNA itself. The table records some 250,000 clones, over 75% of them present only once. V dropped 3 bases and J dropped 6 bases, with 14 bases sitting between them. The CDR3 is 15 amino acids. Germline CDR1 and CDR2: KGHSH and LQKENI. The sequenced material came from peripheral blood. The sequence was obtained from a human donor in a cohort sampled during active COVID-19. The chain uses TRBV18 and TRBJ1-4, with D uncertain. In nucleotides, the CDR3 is TGTGCCAGCTCACCCCCCGAGGCCCCAGATGAAAAACTGTTTTTT. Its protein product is CASSPPEAPDEKLFF.